The 9 T cell receptor beta chains below come from one sample, sequenced in a study of T cell repertoires in cytomegalovirus infection. What these receptors recognize is not known. TCRdb reprocessed the reads with MiXCR, giving one entry per CDR3 protein. The table records under 200,000 distinct CDR3 sequences, roughly 20% of them present only once. Material: CD8+ T cells from cultured PBMCs, obtained from culture after CMV antigen stimulation. All receptors come from a human donor in good health (CMV status not recorded). Some clones in this sample may be carry-over from other donors' samples.

The rearrangement joins TRBV6-1 to TRBJ2-7; maybe TRBD1 (6 bases). The germline gives CDR1 MNHNS, CDR2 SASEGT. This CDR3 has 13 residues. The ends were cut back, 3 bases at V and 3 bases at J, with 9 bases in the middle. The CDR3 DNA sequence: TGTGCCAGCAGTGACGGACAGAACTACGAGCAGTACTTC. Its protein is CASSDGQNYEQYF.

V gene TRBV6-1 combines with J gene TRBJ2-3; 12 bases align to TRBD2. CDR1 and CDR2 (germline): MNHNS, SASEGT. Trimming at V came to 5 bases and at J to 2 bases, leaving 11 bases not matched to a gene. The CDR3 extends over 18 amino acids. For the CDR3, the DNA is TGTGCCAGCAGTCTCTTTCTAGCGGGGGGGCAGGACACAGATACGCAGTATTTT. Translation gives CASSLFLAGGQDTDTQYF.

This clonotype was counted a few times. V usage is TRBV9 and J usage is TRBJ2-3, with D hard to call. Germline V gives CDR1 SGDLS, CDR2 YYNGEE. Trimming cost V 0 bases and J 4 bases, with 3 bases left between them. CDR3 size: 12 residues. The CDR3 reads CASSVDADTQYF. The CDR3 bases are TGTGCCAGCAGCGTAGACGCAGATACGCAGTATTTT.

The chain uses TRBV7-6 and TRBJ2-3, with D hard to call. V gave up 10 bases and J gave up 4 bases, with 15 bases separating them. This CDR3 comprises 13 residues. Germline V gene data show CDR1 as SGHVS and CDR2 as FNYEAQ. CDR3 region: CATALNLADTQYF. The CDR3 DNA follows: TGTGCCACCGCCCTGAATCTCGCAGATACGCAGTATTTT.

This clonotype was observed a few times. The rearrangement uses TRBV15 and TRBJ2-5, with 8 bases fitting TRBD2. This CDR3 is 17 amino acids long. The junction had 9 bases not matched to a gene; V was cut back by 1 base and J by 2 bases. Germline CDR1 is LNHNV and CDR2 is YYDKDF (reference sequence). CDR3 DNA: TGTGCCACCAGCAGAGTGGGCGGGGGGACACCTCAAGAGACCCAGTACTTC. Residues: CATSRVGGGTPQETQYF.

This chain connects TRBV5-6 to TRBJ2-7, with D maybe TRBD1 (7 bases). The CDR3 runs to 12 residues. The V gene's germline CDR1 is SGHDT and CDR2 YYEEEE. Trimming pared 4 bases from V and 4 bases from J, leaving 9 bases between. CDR3 DNA sequence: TGTGCCAGCAGCGCGGGACAGTACGAGCAGTACTTC. Residues: CASSAGQYEQYF.

This clonotype was detected only a few times. The rearrangement joins TRBV10-3 to TRBJ2-3, with unresolved D. The CDR3 has 13 amino acids. V lost 5 bases to trimming and J lost 4 bases, with 10 bases between them. Per germline, CDR1 ENHRY and CDR2 SYGVKD. In nucleotides, the CDR3 is TGTGCCATCAGTCCTGAAGCCTCAGATACGCAGTATTTT. It translates to CAISPEASDTQYF.

The rearrangement uses TRBV6-1 and TRBJ2-7; D remains unclear. The CDR3 consists of 13 residues. Germline CDR1 MNHNS, CDR2 SASEGT. The ends were cut back, 1 base at V and 1 base at J, with 5 bases in the middle. The CDR3 region has the DNA TGTGCCAGCAGTGAAGACCTTTCCTACGAGCAGTACTTC. Its protein is CASSEDLSYEQYF.

The chain uses TRBV7-2 and TRBJ2-3, with D perhaps given as TRBD1 or TRBD2 (6 bases each). Trimming took 5 bases from V and 5 from J, leaving 17 bases between them. This CDR3 is built from 15 residues. Looked up from germline, CDR1 is SGHTA and CDR2 is FQGNSA. The CDR3 reads CASSTFGGPVDTQYF. In nucleotides, the CDR3 is TGTGCCAGCAGCACCTTTGGGGGGCCGGTAGATACGCAGTATTTT.